This TCR beta chain originates from a study of CD8 T cells in Susac syndrome. Relapsing-remitting disease, either stable or active, was present in the multiple sclerosis controls, who were treatment-naive patients. Negative isolation yielded CD4+ and CD8+ T cells, and FACS enriched TEMRA cells. A quantity of roughly 0.5 to 1 ug RNA underwent reverse transcription using random hexamers. Coverage of TCR beta CDR3 amplification by immunoSEQ multiplex PCR extended to 54 Vbeta and 13 Jbeta. TCRdb ran MiXCR on the immunoSEQ multiplex PCR reads and lists one entry per CDR3 protein. The table lists 70,000 or so distinct CDR3 sequences, 94% of them singletons. The specimen sequenced was CD8+ T cells from PBMCs. The source is a human donor with multiple sclerosis.

The CDR3 nucleotides read TGTGCCAGCAGCCACACAGGGAGCTCCTACAATGAGCAGTTCTTC. Protein sequence: CASSHTGSSYNEQFF. The chain employs TRBV14 and TRBJ2-1; tentatively, D is TRBD1 (6 bases). There are 15 residues in the CDR3. Per germline, CDR1 SGHDN and CDR2 FVKESK. The V end lost 3 bases, the J end lost 0 bases, and 9 bases lay between the germline ends.